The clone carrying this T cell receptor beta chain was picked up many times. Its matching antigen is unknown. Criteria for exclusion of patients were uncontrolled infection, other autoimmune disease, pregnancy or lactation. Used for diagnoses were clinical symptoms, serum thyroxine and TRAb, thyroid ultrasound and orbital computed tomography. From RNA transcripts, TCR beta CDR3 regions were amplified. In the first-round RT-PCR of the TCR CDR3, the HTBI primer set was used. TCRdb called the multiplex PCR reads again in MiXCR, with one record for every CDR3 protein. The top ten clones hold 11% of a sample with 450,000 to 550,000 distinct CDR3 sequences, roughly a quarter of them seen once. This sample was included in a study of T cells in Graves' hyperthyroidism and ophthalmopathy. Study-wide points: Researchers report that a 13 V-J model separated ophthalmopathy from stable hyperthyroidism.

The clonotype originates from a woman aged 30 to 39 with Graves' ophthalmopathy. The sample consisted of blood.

The CDR3 DNA sequence: TGTGCCAGCAATAAGGGGGCTATCGGACTAAGCTCCTACGAGCAGTACTTC. Its translation is CASNKGAIGLSSYEQYF. The chain joins TRBV6-5 to TRBJ2-7, with D possibly TRBD1 on 7 matching bases. In germline, CDR1 is MNHEY, CDR2 SVGAGI. The V and J ends lost 7 bases and 0 bases respectively, with 22 bases between them. This CDR3 has 17 residues.